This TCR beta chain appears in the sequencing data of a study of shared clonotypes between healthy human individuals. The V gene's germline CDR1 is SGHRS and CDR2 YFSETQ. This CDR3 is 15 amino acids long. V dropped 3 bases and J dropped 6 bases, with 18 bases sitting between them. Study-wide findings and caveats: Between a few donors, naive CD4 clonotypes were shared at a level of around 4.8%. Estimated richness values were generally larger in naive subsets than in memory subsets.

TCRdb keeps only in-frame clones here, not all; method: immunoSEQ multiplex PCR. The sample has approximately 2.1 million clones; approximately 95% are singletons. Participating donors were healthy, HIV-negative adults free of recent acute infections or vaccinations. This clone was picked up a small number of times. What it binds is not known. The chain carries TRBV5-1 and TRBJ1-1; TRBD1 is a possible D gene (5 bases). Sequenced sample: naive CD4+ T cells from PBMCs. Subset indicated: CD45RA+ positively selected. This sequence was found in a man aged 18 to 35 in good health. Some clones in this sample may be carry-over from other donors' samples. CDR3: CASSSFNKGAAEAFF. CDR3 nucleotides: TGCGCCAGCAGCTCGTTCAATAAAGGGGCTGCTGAAGCTTTCTTT.